The 4 T cell receptor beta chains below were found in one sample sequenced in a study of shared clonotypes between healthy human individuals. Repertoires were generated with immunoSEQ multiplex PCR, while TCRdb's copy carries only in-frame clones and drops some. The table records approximately 1.4 million clones, 95% to 99% of them present only once. Sequencing was performed on naive CD4+ T cells sorted from blood. Subset in this sample: CD45RA+ positively selected. These receptors came from a man younger than 45 in good health.

The chain has TRBV20-1 and TRBJ1-2, with D unclear. Looked up from germline, CDR1 is DFQATT and CDR2 is SNEGSKA (reference sequence). V lost 4 bases, J lost 8 bases, and 11 bases lay in between. This CDR3 has 11 residues. The CDR3: CSATMGAGYTF. DNA for the CDR3: TGCAGTGCTACGATGGGCGCCGGCTACACCTTC.

V and J are TRBV5-4 and TRBJ1-1, with D perhaps matching TRBD1 (5 bases). Per germline, CDR1 SGHNT and CDR2 YYREEE (reference sequence). V was trimmed by 1 base and J by 3 bases, leaving 7 bases between them. This CDR3 has 13 residues. The CDR3 bases are TGTGCCAGCAGCTTGTCGGGGGACACTGAAGCTTTCTTT. It yields the protein CASSLSGDTEAFF.

This sequence joins TRBV5-6 and TRBJ2-5, with 7 nucleotides matching TRBD2. Germline V CDR1 and CDR2: SGHDT, YYEEEE. This CDR3 is 15 amino acids long. V dropped 2 bases and J dropped 1; count of bases not matched to a gene: 5. CDR3 nucleotides: TGTGCCAGCAGCTTTCAAGCGGGATTCCAAGAGACCCAGTACTTC. Its protein is CASSFQAGFQETQYF.

This chain links TRBV7-3 with TRBJ2-1; 8 bases fit TRBD1. CDR1 SGHTA and CDR2 FQGTGA come from the germline V gene. The CDR3 has 16 residues. The trim removed 3 bases at V and 4 bases at J, leaving 8 bases unmatched. Here the CDR3 reads CASSLDRVRGYNEQFF. DNA for the CDR3: TGTGCCAGCAGCTTGGACAGGGTAAGGGGATACAATGAGCAGTTCTTC.